This paragraph covers one TCR beta chain sequence. What it recognizes is unknown. Between the trimmed V and J ends, which lost 4 bases and 6 bases, there was a span of 9 bases. The CDR3 runs to 13 residues. The V gene's germline CDR1 is LGHNA and CDR2 YNFKEQ. Extraction of RNA preceded its reverse transcription into cDNA, which served as the sequencing template. Generated by immunoSEQ multiplex PCR, the TCRdb table keeps only in-frame clones and is missing some. The sample shows 150,000 to 200,000 clones, about 63% of them seen only once. The data were obtained in a study of CD8+ T cells in alopecia areata. Individuals with alopecia areata gave both lesional scalp punch biopsies and peripheral blood for collection. Whole-study results and caveats: Unlike in mice, where it was clearer, TCR sharing across patients was less clear, possibly HLA-related.

Sequenced here: CD4+ T cells sorted from blood, sampled at week 0. This clonotype was obtained from a human donor with alopecia areata. The genes are TRBV4-2 and TRBJ2-2; maybe TRBD2 (6 bases). This CDR3 is CASSLTSSGELFF. The CDR3 bases are TGTGCCAGCAGCCTGACTAGTTCCGGGGAGCTGTTTTTT.